The sequence of this T cell receptor beta chain was determined in a study of T cell repertoires in cytomegalovirus infection (dated by TCRdb to between 2017 and 2020). About the full investigation: Donor HLA type was relevant to the analysis, because carriage of CMV infection together with the matching HLA type was indicated by public TCR beta signatures. The paper's findings and limits, for the study overall: In both this cohort and an independent roughly 350-donor cohort, the cumulative frequency of public TCR beta family members distinguished carriers of CMV infection plus the relevant HLA type. The ex vivo response was dominated by HLA-C-restricted CMV-specific TCR beta clonotypes, and the single most frequent clonotype in two of eight donors was supplied by these HLA-C-restricted clonotypes.

These reads were obtained on an Illumina HiSeq 1500. The raw public reads went through TCRdb reprocessing: fastp at Q25, MiXCR clone calling, in-frame beta chains kept. Rows are combined by CDR3 protein, so each entry shows the most common genes and DNA. In all, the sample holds about 360,000 distinct CDR3 sequences, and around 18% of those were seen once. Together, the top ten hold approximately 8% of the sample. On this clonotype: The antigen this receptor binds is unknown. Base quality data are lacking; no much larger clone is found one base away.

Sequenced material: PBMCs. The clonotype originates from a human donor in good health (CMV status not recorded). Some clones in this sample may be carry-over from other donors' samples.

The CDR3 protein sequence reads: CASSFISGGSADTQYF. The sequenced DNA is TGTGCCAGCAGCTTTATCTCGGGGGGGAGTGCAGATACGCAGTATTTT. The rearranged segments are TRBV7-2 and TRBJ2-3; the central 8 bases match TRBD2. Its CDR3 holds 16 amino acids, cysteine through phenylalanine. Only CDR3 DNA is held: 48 bases, read in frame from base 1. At the junction V is shortened by 3 bases and J by 4 bases; bases outside the gene matches: 9. Looking up the germline V gene yields CDR1 SGHTA and CDR2 FQGNSA.